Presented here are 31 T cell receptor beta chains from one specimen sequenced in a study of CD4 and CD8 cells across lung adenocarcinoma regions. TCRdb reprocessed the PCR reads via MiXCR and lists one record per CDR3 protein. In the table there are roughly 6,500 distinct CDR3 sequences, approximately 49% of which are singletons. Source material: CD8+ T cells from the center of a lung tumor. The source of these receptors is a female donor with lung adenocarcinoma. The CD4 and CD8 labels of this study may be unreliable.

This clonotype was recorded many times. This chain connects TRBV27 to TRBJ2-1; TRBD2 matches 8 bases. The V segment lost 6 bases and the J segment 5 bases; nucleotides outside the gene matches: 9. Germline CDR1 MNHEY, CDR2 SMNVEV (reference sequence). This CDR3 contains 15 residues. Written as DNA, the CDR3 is TGTGCCAGCAGATACGGGACTAGTAGGGACAATGAGCAGTTCTTC. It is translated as CASRYGTSRDNEQFF.

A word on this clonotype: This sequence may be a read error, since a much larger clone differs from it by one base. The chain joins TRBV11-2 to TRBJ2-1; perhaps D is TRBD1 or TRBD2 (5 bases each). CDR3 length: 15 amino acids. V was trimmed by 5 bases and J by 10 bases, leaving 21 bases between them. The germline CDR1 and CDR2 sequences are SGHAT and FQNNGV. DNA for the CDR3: TGTGCCAGCAGCAATGAGGGGCAGGGCTCCTACGAGCAGTTCTTC. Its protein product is CASSNEGQGSYEQFF.

CDR3 DNA sequence: TGTGCCAGCGGCCTCGGTCCGAGGTGCTACGATGCGCAGTTCTTC. Translating gives CASGLGPRCYDAQFF. The V and J genes are TRBV7-3 and TRBJ2-1; D gene uncertain. The V end lost 8 bases, the J end lost 12 bases, and 26 bases lay between the germline ends. From germline, CDR1 is SGHTA and CDR2 FQGTGA. The CDR3 has 15 residues.

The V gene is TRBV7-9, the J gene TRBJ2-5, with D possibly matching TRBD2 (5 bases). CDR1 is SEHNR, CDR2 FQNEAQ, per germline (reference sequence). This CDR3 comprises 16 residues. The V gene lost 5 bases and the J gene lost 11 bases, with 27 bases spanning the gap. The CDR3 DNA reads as TGTGCCAGCAGCCCCCCGTCCGGGAAGGCGCTTGGTGAGCAGTACTTC. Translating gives CASSPPSGKALGEQYF.

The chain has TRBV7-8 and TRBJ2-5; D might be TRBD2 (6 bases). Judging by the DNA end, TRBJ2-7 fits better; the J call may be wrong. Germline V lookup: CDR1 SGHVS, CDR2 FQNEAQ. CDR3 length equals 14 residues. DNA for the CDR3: TGTGCCAGCGGAACGAGGGAGGACCGCTACGAGCAGTACTTC. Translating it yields CASGTREDRYEQYF.

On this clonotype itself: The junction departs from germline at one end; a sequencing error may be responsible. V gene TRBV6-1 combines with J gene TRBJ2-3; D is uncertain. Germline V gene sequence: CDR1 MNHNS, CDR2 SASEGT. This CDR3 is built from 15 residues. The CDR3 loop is CASKLSGRVTETQYF. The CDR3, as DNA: TGTGCCAGCAAGCTATCGGGCAGAGTCACAGAGACGCAGTATTTT.

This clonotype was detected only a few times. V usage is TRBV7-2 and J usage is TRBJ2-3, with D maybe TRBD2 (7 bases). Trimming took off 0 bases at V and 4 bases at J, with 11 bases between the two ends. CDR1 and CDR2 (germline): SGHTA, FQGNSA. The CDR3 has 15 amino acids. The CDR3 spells CASSLAGGRPDTQYF. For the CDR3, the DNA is TGTGCCAGCAGCTTAGCGGGGGGGCGGCCAGATACGCAGTATTTT.

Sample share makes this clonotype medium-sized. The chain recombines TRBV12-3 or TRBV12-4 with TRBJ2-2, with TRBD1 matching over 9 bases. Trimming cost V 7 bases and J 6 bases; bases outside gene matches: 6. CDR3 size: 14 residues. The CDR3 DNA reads TGTGCCAGCACCCTGACAGGGGGGTCCGGGGAGCTGTTTTTT. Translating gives CASTLTGGSGELFF.

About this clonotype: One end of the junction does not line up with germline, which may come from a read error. The CDR3 sequence is CGAGPGGGGTDTQYF. The CDR3 DNA follows: TGTGGCGCGGGGCCAGGGGGCGGAGGCACAGATACGCAGTATTTC. The gene calls are TRBV28 and TRBJ2-3; 8 nucleotides match TRBD1. CDR1 and CDR2 (germline): MDHEN, SYDVKM. The CDR3 spans 15 residues.

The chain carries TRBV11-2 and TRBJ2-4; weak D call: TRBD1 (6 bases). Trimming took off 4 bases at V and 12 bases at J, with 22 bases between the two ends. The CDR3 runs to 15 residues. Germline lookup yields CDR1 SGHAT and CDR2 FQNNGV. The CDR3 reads CASSSGLGAVDTQYF. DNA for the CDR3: TGTGCCAGCAGCTCGGGGCTGGGGGCTGTAGACACTCAGTACTTC.

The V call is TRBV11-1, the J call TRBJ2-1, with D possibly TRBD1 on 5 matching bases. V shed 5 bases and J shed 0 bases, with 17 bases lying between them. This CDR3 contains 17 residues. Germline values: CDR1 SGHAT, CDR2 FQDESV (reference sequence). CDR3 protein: CASSPGFGNPSYNEQFF. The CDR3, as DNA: TGTGCCAGCAGCCCAGGGTTCGGCAATCCCTCCTACAATGAGCAGTTCTTC.

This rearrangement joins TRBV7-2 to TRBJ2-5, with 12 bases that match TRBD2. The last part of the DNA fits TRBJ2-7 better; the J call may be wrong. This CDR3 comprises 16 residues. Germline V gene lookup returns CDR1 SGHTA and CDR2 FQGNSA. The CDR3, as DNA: TGTGCCAGCAGCTTAGTAGTGACTAGCGGGAGTTACGAGCAGTACTTC. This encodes CASSLVVTSGSYEQYF.

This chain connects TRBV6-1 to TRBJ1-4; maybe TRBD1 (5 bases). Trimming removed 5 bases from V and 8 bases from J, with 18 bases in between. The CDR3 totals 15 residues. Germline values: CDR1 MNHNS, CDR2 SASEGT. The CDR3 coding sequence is TGTGCCAGCAGTACACCGAGAGGACGGGACGAAAAACTGTTTTTT. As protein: CASSTPRGRDEKLFF.

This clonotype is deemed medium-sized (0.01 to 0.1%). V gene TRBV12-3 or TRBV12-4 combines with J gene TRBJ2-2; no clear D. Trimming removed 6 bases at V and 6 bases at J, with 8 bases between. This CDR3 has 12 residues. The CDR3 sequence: CASRNPSGELFF. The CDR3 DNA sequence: TGTGCCAGCAGAAACCCCTCCGGGGAGCTGTTTTTT.

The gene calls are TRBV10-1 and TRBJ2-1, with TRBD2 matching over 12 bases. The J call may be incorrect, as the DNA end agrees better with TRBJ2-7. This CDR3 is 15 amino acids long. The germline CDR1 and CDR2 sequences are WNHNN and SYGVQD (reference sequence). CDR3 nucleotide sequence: TGCGCCAGCAGTGAGACTAGCGGGAGGACCTACGAGCAGTACTTC. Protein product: CASSETSGRTYEQYF.

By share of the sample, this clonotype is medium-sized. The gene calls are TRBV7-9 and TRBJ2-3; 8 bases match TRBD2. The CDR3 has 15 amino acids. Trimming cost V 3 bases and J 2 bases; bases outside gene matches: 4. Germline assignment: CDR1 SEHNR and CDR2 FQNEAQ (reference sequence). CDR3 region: CASSFTSGSTDTQYF. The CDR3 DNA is TGTGCCAGCAGCTTTACTAGCGGTTCCACAGATACGCAGTATTTT.

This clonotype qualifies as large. CDR3 nucleotides: TGTGCCAGCAGTTACTCGACTAGCCCCCAGTTTGAGCAGTTCTTC. This sequence encodes CASSYSTSPQFEQFF. V is TRBV6-5 and J is TRBJ2-1; 7 bases fit TRBD2. The ends lost 0 bases at V and 9 bases at J; junction bases unmatched: 8. The CDR3 loop spans 15 amino acids. Germline values: CDR1 MNHEY, CDR2 SVGAGI.

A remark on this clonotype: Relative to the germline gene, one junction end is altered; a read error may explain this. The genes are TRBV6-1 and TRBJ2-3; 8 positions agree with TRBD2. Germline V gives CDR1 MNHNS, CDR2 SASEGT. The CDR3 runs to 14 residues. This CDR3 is CARRGGGGPDTQYF. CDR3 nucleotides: TGTGCCAGGCGCGGGGGCGGGGGGCCAGATACGCAGTATTTC.

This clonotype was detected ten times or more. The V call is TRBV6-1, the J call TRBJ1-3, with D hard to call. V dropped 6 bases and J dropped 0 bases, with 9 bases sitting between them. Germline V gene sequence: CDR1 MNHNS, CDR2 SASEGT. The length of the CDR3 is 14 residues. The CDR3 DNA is TGTGCCAGCAGCTTGGTGGTCTCTGGAAACACCATATATTTT. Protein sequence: CASSLVVSGNTIYF.

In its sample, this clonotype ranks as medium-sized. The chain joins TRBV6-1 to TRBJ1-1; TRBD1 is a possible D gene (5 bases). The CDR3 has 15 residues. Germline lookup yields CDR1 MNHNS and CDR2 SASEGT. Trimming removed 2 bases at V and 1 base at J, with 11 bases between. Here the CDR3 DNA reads TGTGCCAGCAGTGAAATAGGGCAGGGGAACACTGAAGCTTTCTTT. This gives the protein CASSEIGQGNTEAFF.

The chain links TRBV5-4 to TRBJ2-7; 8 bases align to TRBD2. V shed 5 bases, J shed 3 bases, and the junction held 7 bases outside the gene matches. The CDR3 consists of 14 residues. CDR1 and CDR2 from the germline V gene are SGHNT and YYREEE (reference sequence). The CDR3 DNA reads TGTGCCAGCAGTCCCCGGACTAGCCTCTACGAGCAGTACTTC. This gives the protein CASSPRTSLYEQYF. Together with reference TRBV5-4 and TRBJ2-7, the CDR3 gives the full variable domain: ETGVTQSPTHLIKTRGQQVTLRCSSQSGHNTVSWYQQALGQGPQFIFQYYREEENGRGNFPPRFSGLQFPNYSSELNVNALELDDSALYLCASSPRTSLYEQYFGPGTRLTVT.

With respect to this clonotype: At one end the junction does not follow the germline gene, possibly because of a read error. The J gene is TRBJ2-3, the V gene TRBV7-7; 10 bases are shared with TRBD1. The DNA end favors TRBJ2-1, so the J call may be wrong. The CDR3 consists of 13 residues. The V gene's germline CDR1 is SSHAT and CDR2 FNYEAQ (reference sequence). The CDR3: CASSLDRGREQFF. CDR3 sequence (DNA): TGTGCTAGCAGCTTAGACAGGGGGCGGGAGCAGTTCTTC.

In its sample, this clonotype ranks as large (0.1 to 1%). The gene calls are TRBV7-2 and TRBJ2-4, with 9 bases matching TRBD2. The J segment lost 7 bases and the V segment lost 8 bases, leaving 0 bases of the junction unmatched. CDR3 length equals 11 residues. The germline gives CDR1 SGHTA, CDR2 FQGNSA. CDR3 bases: TGTGCCAGCCTAGCGGGGAACATTCAGTACTTC. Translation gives CASLAGNIQYF. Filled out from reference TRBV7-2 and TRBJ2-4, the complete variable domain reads GAGVSQSPSNKVTEKGKDVELRCDPISGHTALYWYRQSLGQGLEFLIYFQGNSAPDKSGLPSDRFSAERTGGSVSTLTIQRTQQEDSAVYLCASLAGNIQYFGAGTRLSVL.

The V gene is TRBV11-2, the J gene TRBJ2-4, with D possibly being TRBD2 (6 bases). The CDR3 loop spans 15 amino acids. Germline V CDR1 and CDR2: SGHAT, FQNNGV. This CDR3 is CCSILGRGAENTQYF. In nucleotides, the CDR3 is TGTTGCAGCATCTTGGGGCGGGGAGCCGAAAATACGCAGTACTTC.

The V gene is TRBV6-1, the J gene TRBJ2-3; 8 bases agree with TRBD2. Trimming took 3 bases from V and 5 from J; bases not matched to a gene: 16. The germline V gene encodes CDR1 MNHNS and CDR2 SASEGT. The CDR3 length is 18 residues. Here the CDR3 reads CASSDPGFAGGYQDTQYF. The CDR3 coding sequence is TGTGCCAGCAGTGACCCGGGGTTCGCGGGGGGCTACCAAGATACGCAGTATTTT.

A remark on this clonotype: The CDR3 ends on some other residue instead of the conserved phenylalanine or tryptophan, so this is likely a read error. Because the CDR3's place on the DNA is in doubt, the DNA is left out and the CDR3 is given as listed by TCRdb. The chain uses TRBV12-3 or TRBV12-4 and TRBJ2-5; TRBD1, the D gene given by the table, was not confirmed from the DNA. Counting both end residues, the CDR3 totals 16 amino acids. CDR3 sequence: CASRHGMGAEGETRLS.

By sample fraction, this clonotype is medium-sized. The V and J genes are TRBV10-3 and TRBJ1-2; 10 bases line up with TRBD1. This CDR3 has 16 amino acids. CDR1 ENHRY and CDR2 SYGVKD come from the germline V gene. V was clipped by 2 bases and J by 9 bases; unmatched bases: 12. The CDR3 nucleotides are TGTGCCATCAGTGAGCTGGTCTCTCGACAGGGGGCTCGCTACACCTTC. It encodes CAISELVSRQGARYTF.

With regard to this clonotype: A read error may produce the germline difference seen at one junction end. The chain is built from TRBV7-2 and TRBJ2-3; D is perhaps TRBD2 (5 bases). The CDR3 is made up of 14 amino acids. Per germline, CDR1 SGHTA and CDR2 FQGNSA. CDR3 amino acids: CAGTGVGSTETQYF. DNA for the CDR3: TGTGCGGGCACCGGGGTAGGTAGCACAGAGACGCAGTATTTT.

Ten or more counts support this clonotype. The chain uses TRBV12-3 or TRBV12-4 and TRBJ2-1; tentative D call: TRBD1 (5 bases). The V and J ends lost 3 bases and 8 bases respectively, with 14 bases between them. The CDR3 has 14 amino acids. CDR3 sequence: CASSFGQGPYEQFF. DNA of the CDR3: TGTGCCAGCAGTTTCGGGCAGGGCCCGTATGAGCAGTTCTTC.

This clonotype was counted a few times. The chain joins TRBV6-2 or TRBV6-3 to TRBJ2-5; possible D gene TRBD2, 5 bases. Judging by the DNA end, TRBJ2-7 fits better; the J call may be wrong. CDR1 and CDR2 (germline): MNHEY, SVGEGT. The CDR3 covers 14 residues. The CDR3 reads CASWRTPPSGEQYF. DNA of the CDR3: TGTGCCAGCTGGCGGACTCCACCATCCGGCGAGCAGTACTTC.

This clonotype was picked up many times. This CDR3 reads CASSPGLEADTQYF. For the CDR3, the DNA is TGTGCCAGCAGTCCGGGACTAGAGGCAGATACGCAGTATTTT. The chain recombines TRBV6-1 with TRBJ2-3; 8 nucleotides align to TRBD2. The CDR3 runs to 14 residues. Germline lookup yields CDR1 MNHNS and CDR2 SASEGT. The trim removed 5 bases at V and 4 bases at J, leaving 5 bases unmatched.